The 23 T cell receptor beta chains given below trace back to one sample, sequenced in a study of shared clonotypes between healthy human individuals. Assay used: immunoSEQ multiplex PCR; TCRdb lists only in-frame clones, some missing. The sample includes some 500,000 clones, 65% to 80% of them seen just once. Sequenced input: PBMCs. These receptors were collected from a woman in her 40s in good health. Some clones in this sample may be carry-over from other donors' samples.

The rearrangement links TRBV7-2 to TRBJ2-3; 7 bases are shared with TRBD2. V gave up 2 bases and J gave up 3 bases; unmatched junction bases: 8. From germline, CDR1 is SGHTA and CDR2 FQGNSA. The CDR3 runs to 16 residues. As DNA, the CDR3 is TGTGCCAGCAGCTTATCCAGCGGGATAGGTACAGATACGCAGTATTTT. Encoded protein: CASSLSSGIGTDTQYF.

This clone was seen once. The rearrangement links TRBV29-1 to TRBJ2-5; TRBD2 matches 10 bases. V trimming: 6 bases; J trimming: 2 bases; junction bases outside the gene matches: 3. Germline values: CDR1 SQVTM, CDR2 ANQGSEA. This CDR3 comprises 13 residues. The CDR3 DNA sequence: TGCAGCGTCAAGCGGGAGGGGCAAGAGACCCAGTACTTC. Its translation is CSVKREGQETQYF. The entire variable domain, with the rest obtained from reference TRBV29-1 and TRBJ2-5, is as follows: SAVISQKPSRDICQRGTSLTIQCQVDSQVTMMFWYRQQPGQSLTLIATANQGSEATYESGFVIDKFPISRPNLTFSTLTVSNMSPEDSSIYLCSVKREGQETQYFGPGTRLLVL.

The chain employs TRBV6-1 and TRBJ2-1, with D unresolved. There are 12 residues in the CDR3. Germline V gene sequence: CDR1 MNHNS, CDR2 SASEGT. V shed 5 bases and J shed 4 bases, with 6 bases lying between them. CDR3 in amino acids: CASSRAYNEQFF. CDR3 sequence (DNA): TGTGCCAGCAGTCGGGCATACAATGAGCAGTTCTTC.

Written as DNA, the CDR3 is TGTGCCAGCAGCTTAGCAGGAGTTCGCTACGAGCAGTACTTC. Amino acid sequence: CASSLAGVRYEQYF. The chain joins TRBV7-8 to TRBJ2-7; no reliable D call. Germline CDR1 and CDR2: SGHVS and FQNEAQ. The V end was cut by 0 bases, the J end by 3 bases, with 9 bases between. CDR3 length equals 14 residues.

The gene calls are TRBV5-4 and TRBJ2-7, with no clear D. The germline V gene encodes CDR1 SGHNT and CDR2 YYREEE (reference sequence). The CDR3 totals 13 residues. Trimming took off 1 base at V and 2 bases at J, with 7 bases between the two ends. This CDR3 reads CASSLTEAYEQYF. Here the CDR3 DNA reads TGTGCCAGCAGCTTGACAGAAGCCTACGAGCAGTACTTC.

There are a few counts of this clone. V gene TRBV28 combines with J gene TRBJ1-2, with TRBD1 matching over 9 bases. The germline V gene encodes CDR1 MDHEN and CDR2 SYDVKM. The junction had 10 bases not matched to a gene; V was cut back by 6 bases and J by 8 bases. This CDR3 has 14 residues. Here the CDR3 reads CASSSGQGLGGYTF. CDR3 nucleotide sequence: TGTGCCAGCAGCTCGGGACAGGGACTCGGCGGCTACACCTTC.

The chain links TRBV18 to TRBJ1-5; D is unclear. Looked up from germline, CDR1 is KGHSH and CDR2 is LQKENI. With 5 bases removed from V and 5 bases from J, the gap between germline ends came to 10 bases. CDR3 length equals 13 residues. The CDR3 spells CASSILGDQPQHF. The CDR3 DNA follows: TGTGCCAGCTCAATTCTCGGGGATCAGCCCCAGCATTTT. The variable domain in full, with the rest retrieved from reference TRBV18 and TRBJ1-5, is NAGVMQNPRHLVRRRGQEARLRCSPMKGHSHVYWYRQLPEEGLKFMVYLQKENIIDESGMPKERFSAEFPKEGPSILRIQQVVRGDSAAYFCASSILGDQPQHFGDGTRLSIL.

The V gene is TRBV9, the J gene TRBJ2-6, with D perhaps matching TRBD1 or TRBD2 (5 bases each). Germline V gives CDR1 SGDLS, CDR2 YYNGEE. V lost 4 bases and J 1 base, leaving 15 bases between the germline ends. The CDR3 is 17 amino acids. This CDR3 is CASSRTPGASGANVLTF. The CDR3 DNA sequence: TGTGCCAGCAGCAGAACTCCCGGGGCATCTGGGGCCAACGTCCTGACTTTC.

This clone was observed a single time. The V and J genes are TRBV11-2 and TRBJ2-1; TRBD2 agrees at 10 bases. Germline V gene lookup returns CDR1 SGHAT and CDR2 FQNNGV. Trimming took 7 bases from V and 0 from J; bases not matched to a gene: 6. The CDR3 is 16 amino acids. The DNA of the CDR3 is TGTGCCAGCAAGACTAGCGGGCCAAGCTCCTACAATGAGCAGTTCTTC. This codes for CASKTSGPSSYNEQFF.

V and J are TRBV5-5 and TRBJ1-6, with D perhaps matching TRBD1 (5 bases). Germline V lookup: CDR1 SGHKS, CDR2 YYEKEE (reference sequence). The CDR3 is 15 residues long. The V end lost 1 base, the J end lost 7 bases, and 12 bases lay between the germline ends. CDR3 DNA sequence: TGTGCCAGCAGCTTGTGGGGCTGGGCAAATTCACCCCTCCACTTT. Translated: CASSLWGWANSPLHF.

This clone appeared a few times. The chain joins TRBV7-9 to TRBJ1-1; 7 bases match TRBD1. Germline V CDR1 and CDR2: SEHNR, FQNEAQ (reference sequence). Trimming removed 6 bases from V and 4 bases from J; junction bases left unmatched: 5. The CDR3 totals 13 residues. CDR3 in amino acids: CASSAGGVTEAFF. The CDR3, as DNA: TGTGCCAGCAGTGCAGGGGGGGTCACTGAAGCTTTCTTT.

CDR3 nucleotide sequence: TGCAGCGTTGAAATCCTTAAAAGTGCCTATGGCTACACCTTC. It codes for CSVEILKSAYGYTF. The rearrangement uses TRBV29-1 and TRBJ1-2; D ambiguous. Per germline, CDR1 SQVTM and CDR2 ANQGSEA. The length of the CDR3 is 14 residues. V was cut by 2 bases and J by 4 bases, with 14 bases left in between.

The rearrangement joins TRBV7-9 to TRBJ2-3; D may be TRBD2 (5 bases). Trimming pared 4 bases from V and 1 base from J, leaving 18 bases between. The CDR3 loop spans 17 amino acids. Germline-derived CDR1 and CDR2 are SEHNR and FQNEAQ (reference sequence). The CDR3 nucleotides read TGTGCCAGCAGCTCACTCGGAAACCTAGCTCGCACAGATACGCAGTATTTT. Encoded protein: CASSSLGNLARTDTQYF.

This clone was seen a handful of times. J is TRBJ1-1 and V is TRBV20-1, with D hard to call. The V end was cut by 3 bases, the J end by 6 bases, with 8 bases between. The CDR3 length is 11 residues. CDR1 and CDR2 (germline): DFQATT, SNEGSKA (reference sequence). The CDR3 sequence is CSASFNPEAFF. CDR3 bases: TGCAGTGCTAGCTTTAACCCTGAAGCTTTCTTT.

This chain links TRBV13 with TRBJ2-1, with TRBD1 matching 7 bases. Germline V gives CDR1 PRHDT, CDR2 FYEKMQ (reference sequence). V was pared by 5 bases and J by 4 bases, with 5 bases of the junction left unmatched. This CDR3 is 14 amino acids long. The CDR3 nucleotides are TGTGCCAGCAGCCTTTACAGGGGTTACAATGAGCAGTTCTTC. Its translation: CASSLYRGYNEQFF.

The V and J genes are TRBV18 and TRBJ1-1; D is uncertain. This CDR3 spans 12 amino acids. The germline CDR1 and CDR2 sequences are KGHSH and LQKENI. V was clipped by 4 bases and J by 1 base, with 4 bases between them. In DNA, the CDR3 is TGTGCCAGCTCACTGACGAACACTGAAGCTTTCTTT. It specifies CASSLTNTEAFF.

The table lists this clone with a count of one. The gene calls are TRBV28 and TRBJ2-4, with 9 positions matching TRBD1. The germline V gene has CDR1 MDHEN and CDR2 SYDVKM. J was trimmed by 6 bases and V by 2 bases; bases with no gene match: 2. This CDR3 spans 14 amino acids. The CDR3 nucleotides are TGTGCCAGCAGTTTAGTGGACAGGGGAAACATTCAGTACTTC. Translating it yields CASSLVDRGNIQYF. The full variable domain, completed using reference TRBV28 and TRBJ2-4, is DVKVTQSSRYLVKRTGEKVFLECVQDMDHENMFWYRQDPGLGLRLIYFSYDVKMKEKGDIPEGYSVSREKKERFSLILESASTNQTSMYLCASSLVDRGNIQYFGAGTRLSVL.

This clone showed up just once. The J gene is TRBJ2-7, the V gene TRBV27; D is possibly TRBD1 (5 bases). The CDR3 has 14 amino acids. The V and J ends lost 6 bases and 3 bases respectively, with 15 bases between them. From germline, CDR1 is MNHEY and CDR2 SMNVEV (reference sequence). CDR3: CASSLGQSFYEQYF. As DNA, the CDR3 is TGTGCCAGCAGCTTGGGGCAGAGTTTCTACGAGCAGTACTTC.

V and J are TRBV16 and TRBJ1-2; D perhaps matches TRBD1 (5 bases). The CDR3 length is 13 residues. CDR1 is KGHSY and CDR2 is FQNENV in the germline V gene. Trimming shortened V by 3 bases and J by 8 bases, and 13 bases separated the two germline ends. CDR3 DNA sequence: TGTGCCAGCAGCCACCAACGGGACGGAGGCTACACCTTC. Encoded protein: CASSHQRDGGYTF.

This chain connects TRBV28 to TRBJ2-5, with D tentatively TRBD2 (5 bases). Looked up from germline, CDR1 is MDHEN and CDR2 is SYDVKM. V was pared by 2 bases and J by 3 bases, with 7 bases between. This CDR3 is 13 amino acids long. The CDR3 here is CASSLGAEETQYF. CDR3 bases: TGTGCCAGCAGTTTAGGAGCGGAAGAGACCCAGTACTTC.

V and J are TRBV5-1 and TRBJ1-4; possible D gene TRBD1, 5 bases. The CDR3 spans 15 residues. Trimming left V 0 bases short and J 7 bases short, with 13 bases between. In germline, CDR1 is SGHRS, CDR2 YFSETQ. The CDR3, as DNA: TGCGCCAGCAGCTTGGACTGGGGCGGGTTTGAAAAACTGTTTTTT. It encodes CASSLDWGGFEKLFF.

The chain carries TRBV9 and TRBJ1-2; D is unclear. CDR3 length equals 12 residues. CDR1 and CDR2 from the germline V gene are SGDLS and YYNGEE. Trimming cost V 4 bases and J 1 base, with 5 bases left between them. DNA for the CDR3: TGTGCCAGCAGCCCACTTAACTATGGCTACACCTTC. Translation: CASSPLNYGYTF.

This clone came up a few times. This chain links TRBV6-6 with TRBJ1-5, with a tentative D call TRBD1 (5 bases). The V end was cut by 6 bases, the J end by 6 bases, with 9 bases between. The CDR3 has 12 residues. Germline V gene data show CDR1 as MNHNY and CDR2 as SVGAGI (reference sequence). The CDR3 coding sequence is TGTGCCAGCAGCGACAGCGGTCAGCCCCAGCATTTT. Translation: CASSDSGQPQHF.